Below are 24 T cell receptor beta chains sequenced from a single sample in a study of Ad26.COV2.S vaccination and SARS-CoV-2 variants. Specified treatment: around 19 received Ad26.COV2.S at low or high dose, single or two shots; five or six received placebo; per-sample allocation not given. The samples were gathered on day 63 after the first injection of vaccine or placebo. Generated by immunoSEQ multiplex PCR, the TCRdb table keeps only in-frame clones and is missing some. The profile shows 440,000 or so clones, 90% of them singletons. The material sequenced was peripheral blood, taken in a trial of Ad26.COV2.S vaccine versus placebo. All receptors derive from a person aged 18 to 59 who received the Ad26.COV2.S COVID-19 vaccine or a placebo.

The V gene is TRBV7-9, the J gene TRBJ1-3; 9 nucleotides agree with TRBD1. Trimming cost V 1 base and J 4 bases; bases outside gene matches: 2. CDR1 SEHNR and CDR2 FQNEAQ come from the germline V gene (reference sequence). This CDR3 comprises 15 residues. CDR3 sequence (DNA): TGTGCCAGCAGCTTAGACGGGACAGGGGGAAACACCATATATTTT. This sequence encodes CASSLDGTGGNTIYF.

This chain links TRBV28 with TRBJ2-7; the D call may be TRBD1 or TRBD2 (6 bases each). The V gene lost 7 bases and the J gene lost 7 bases, with 20 bases spanning the gap. CDR1 MDHEN and CDR2 SYDVKM come from the germline V gene. This CDR3 has 14 amino acids. The CDR3 reads CASTPGAPQREQYF. In nucleotides, the CDR3 is TGTGCCAGCACCCCGGGGGCGCCTCAGAGGGAGCAGTACTTC.

The rearrangement joins TRBV7-2 to TRBJ2-5, with a possible D match to TRBD2 (6 bases). Deletions cut 0 bases from V and 2 bases from J, with 13 bases between. Per the germline V gene, CDR1 is SGHTA and CDR2 is FQGNSA. This CDR3 is 16 amino acids long. The CDR3 protein is CASSLALRGRQETQYF. DNA for the CDR3: TGTGCCAGCAGCTTAGCTTTGCGGGGAAGGCAAGAGACCCAGTACTTC.

This sequence joins TRBV13 and TRBJ2-7, with 13 bases that match TRBD2. Germline CDR1 PRHDT, CDR2 FYEKMQ (reference sequence). V lost 5 bases to trimming and J lost 2 bases; unmatched junction nucleotides: 12. The CDR3 covers 18 residues. The DNA for the CDR3 is TGTGCCAGCAGCACCCGACTAGCGGGAGGCTTGGGGACCTACGAGCAGTACTTC. Amino acid sequence: CASSTRLAGGLGTYEQYF. The full variable domain, rest sourced from reference TRBV13 and TRBJ2-7, is AAGVIQSPRHLIKEKRETATLKCYPIPRHDTVYWYQQGPGQDPQFLISFYEKMQSDKGSIPDRFSAQQFSDYHSELNMSSLELGDSALYFCASSTRLAGGLGTYEQYFGPGTRLTVT.

This chain joins TRBV5-1 and TRBJ2-2; 10 bases fit TRBD1. Germline loops: CDR1 SGHRS, CDR2 YFSETQ. This CDR3 is 16 amino acids long. V shed 3 bases and J 4 bases; nucleotides not matched to a gene: 6. The DNA of the CDR3 is TGCGCCAGCAGCTCCGAGACAGGGGGCATCACCGGGGAGCTGTTTTTT. Its translation: CASSSETGGITGELFF.

CDR3 nucleotides: TGTGCCAGCAGCTTCGGCAGTGAAGCCTACGAGCAGTACTTC. Its translation is CASSFGSEAYEQYF. The chain has TRBV7-6 and TRBJ2-7, with D hard to call. Between the trimmed V and J ends, which lost 3 bases and 2 bases, there was a span of 11 bases. CDR1 is SGHVS, CDR2 FNYEAQ, per germline. The CDR3 length is 14 residues.

The chain has TRBV7-3 and TRBJ2-2, with D maybe TRBD2 (6 bases). This CDR3 comprises 16 residues. The germline gives CDR1 SGHTA, CDR2 FQGTGA. Trimming removed 3 bases at V and 2 bases at J, with 13 bases between. In nucleotides, the CDR3 is TGTGCCAGCAGCTTTCAGGGAGGACAAAACACCGGGGAGCTGTTTTTT. Its protein is CASSFQGGQNTGELFF.

CDR3 in DNA: TGTGCCTGGACCCAGGGTCCAAAGTACAATGAGCAGTTCTTC. Translating it yields CAWTQGPKYNEQFF. The genes are TRBV30 and TRBJ2-1; D possibly corresponds to TRBD1 (5 bases). Germline V gene data show CDR1 as GTSNPN and CDR2 as SVGIG (reference sequence). V lost 4 bases, J lost 4 bases, and 14 bases lay in between. This CDR3 is built from 14 residues.

The gene calls are TRBV3-1 (or the pseudogene TRBV3-2) and TRBJ2-2; 8 nucleotides line up with TRBD2. J lost 3 bases, V lost 3 bases, and 3 bases had no gene match. The CDR3 runs to 15 residues. Per germline, CDR1 LGHDT and CDR2 YNNKEL (reference sequence). The CDR3 DNA sequence: TGTGCCAGCAGCCAGCTACTAGCGGACACCGGGGAGCTGTTTTTT. As protein: CASSQLLADTGELFF.

V usage is TRBV6-5 and J usage is TRBJ2-7; D ambiguous. In germline, CDR1 is MNHEY, CDR2 SVGAGI. The length of the CDR3 is 13 residues. V was pared by 3 bases and J by 0 bases, with 6 bases between. The CDR3 spells CASSYPSSYEQYF. In nucleotides, the CDR3 is TGTGCCAGCAGTTATCCGAGCTCCTACGAGCAGTACTTC.

The chain recombines TRBV18 with TRBJ1-6; no definite D call. The CDR3 is 12 amino acids. Germline V gene lookup returns CDR1 KGHSH and CDR2 LQKENI. V lost 3 bases and J 14 bases, leaving 11 bases between the germline ends. This CDR3 reads CASSPAGLALHF. DNA for the CDR3: TGTGCCAGCTCACCGGCAGGTTTGGCCCTCCACTTT.

There are a few counts of this clone. One junction end disagrees with the germline gene, perhaps due to a read error. V usage is TRBV4-2 and J usage is TRBJ2-1; D possibly corresponds to TRBD2 (6 bases). This CDR3 is built from 14 residues. The germline V gene has CDR1 LGHNA and CDR2 YNFKEQ. For the CDR3, the DNA is TGTGCCAGCAGCCGCGGGGTGGGGTACAATGAACAGTTCTTC. It codes for CASSRGVGYNEQFF.

The chain is built from TRBV13 and TRBJ2-7; TRBD1 matches at 10 bases. Germline V gene lookup returns CDR1 PRHDT and CDR2 FYEKMQ (reference sequence). V lost 2 bases and J lost 6; bases outside the gene matches: 13. The CDR3 covers 17 residues. The CDR3 loop reads CASSLSPGQGFPGEQYF. As DNA, the CDR3 is TGTGCCAGCAGCTTATCACCGGGACAGGGGTTCCCCGGCGAGCAGTACTTC.

This clone was observed once. The chain employs TRBV27 and TRBJ2-3, with 9 nucleotides matching TRBD2. The CDR3 runs 17 residues. Germline trimming cut 6 bases from V and 1 base from J; bases unmatched to any gene: 11. Germline V gene sequence: CDR1 MNHEY, CDR2 SMNVEV (reference sequence). In DNA form, the CDR3 reads TGTGCCAGCAGCGACCCTGAGACTAGCGGAGGCACAGATACGCAGTATTTT. This encodes CASSDPETSGGTDTQYF.

The chain recombines TRBV4-1 with TRBJ2-1; 9 bases map to TRBD1. This CDR3 contains 12 residues. CDR1 and CDR2 from the germline V gene are MGHRA and YSYEKL. Trimming cost V 2 bases and J 15 bases; bases outside gene matches: 5. In nucleotides, the CDR3 is TGCGCCAGCAGCCAAAAACAGGGGGCTCGGTTCTTC. Its protein product is CASSQKQGARFF.

V and J are TRBV7-9 and TRBJ2-1, with TRBD2 as a possible D gene (5 bases). From germline, CDR1 is SEHNR and CDR2 FQNEAQ (reference sequence). The CDR3 contains 14 residues. Trimming left V 1 base short and J 7 bases short, with 11 bases between. This CDR3 reads CASSLERTRNEQFF. CDR3 bases: TGTGCCAGCAGCTTAGAGCGCACTAGGAATGAGCAGTTCTTC.

The genes are TRBV27 and TRBJ1-5; D is undetermined. Trimming removed 7 bases at V and 3 bases at J, with 16 bases between. Germline CDR1 MNHEY, CDR2 SMNVEV (reference sequence). CDR3 length: 15 amino acids. The DNA for the CDR3 is TGTGCCAGCAACTCCTTGGACGGATACAATCAGCCCCAGCATTTT. Protein sequence: CASNSLDGYNQPQHF.

The chain carries TRBV28 and TRBJ2-5, with D possibly TRBD2 on 7 matching bases. The CDR3 totals 15 residues. Trimming took 4 bases from V and 4 from J, leaving 16 bases between them. CDR1 and CDR2 (germline): MDHEN, SYDVKM. The CDR3 DNA is TGTGCCAGCAGTTGGGGCGGGGGCAGTCGAGAGACCCAGTACTTC. Its translation: CASSWGGGSRETQYF.

This sequence joins TRBV6-4 and TRBJ1-2, with D perhaps matching TRBD1 (5 bases). Germline CDR1 MRHNA, CDR2 SNTAGT. The CDR3 runs to 14 residues. V was pared by 4 bases and J by 4 bases, with 13 bases between. CDR3 DNA: TGTGCCAGCAGTGCCAATCCAGGGTTCTATGGCTACACCTTC. The encoded protein is CASSANPGFYGYTF.

With respect to this clone: Other DNA sequences from this sample encode an identical CDR3 as well. The rearrangement uses TRBV5-1 and TRBJ2-7; tentatively, D is TRBD2 (6 bases). V was shortened by 2 bases and J by 3 bases, with 12 bases between the two germline ends. This CDR3 comprises 14 residues. The germline CDR1 and CDR2 sequences are SGHRS and YFSETQ. The CDR3 protein is CASSFGSGGYEQYF. The CDR3 DNA reads TGCGCCAGCAGCTTTGGTAGCGGAGGCTACGAGCAGTACTTC.

The CDR3 protein is CASSLGQRVEKLFF. CDR3 DNA sequence: TGTGCCAGCAGCTTAGGACAGAGGGTTGAAAAACTGTTTTTT. This sequence joins TRBV7-9 and TRBJ1-4, with D perhaps TRBD1 (5 bases). The CDR3 runs to 14 residues. Trimming left V 1 base short and J 7 bases short, with 10 bases between. Germline V CDR1 and CDR2: SEHNR, FQNEAQ (reference sequence).

The chain recombines TRBV6-6 with TRBJ2-7; 8 bases are a match to TRBD2. V lost 5 bases to trimming and J lost 0 bases; unmatched junction nucleotides: 6. The CDR3 consists of 15 residues. Germline V lookup: CDR1 MNHNY, CDR2 SVGAGI (reference sequence). CDR3 nucleotide sequence: TGTGCCAGCAGTACACAGCGGGGGAGCTCCTACGAGCAGTACTTC. Translating it yields CASSTQRGSSYEQYF.

This sequence joins TRBV28 and TRBJ2-5, with unresolved D. This CDR3 has 14 residues. Trimming stripped 10 bases from V and 5 bases from J, with 20 bases between. The germline CDR1 and CDR2 sequences are MDHEN and SYDVKM. This chain's CDR3 is CATSVTAIWETQYF. The CDR3 nucleotides read TGTGCCACCAGCGTAACCGCAATCTGGGAGACCCAGTACTTC.

The rearrangement joins TRBV29-1 to TRBJ2-3; 8 bases are a match to TRBD2. This CDR3 region has 15 residues. Per the germline V gene, CDR1 is SQVTM and CDR2 is ANQGSEA. V shed 0 bases and J 6 bases; nucleotides not matched to a gene: 8. For the CDR3, the DNA is TGCAGCGTTGAAGATCAGCGGGAGTTGATTGATACGCAGTATTTT. Translating it yields CSVEDQRELIDTQYF.